Sequencing of this TCR beta chain was carried out in a study of T cell repertoires in cytomegalovirus infection. Study-wide background: Carrying CMV and the relevant HLA type showed in public TCR beta signatures.

V shed 4 bases, J shed 0 bases, and the junction held 9 bases outside the gene matches. Germline CDR1 reads DFQATT; CDR2 reads SNEGSKA (reference sequence). The CDR3 loop spans 16 amino acids. TCRdb re-called the reads with MiXCR, one entry per CDR3 protein. The data show roughly 630,000 distinct CDR3 sequences, approximately 24% seen once. The sequenced material came from CD8+ T cells from PBMCs. This TCR was recovered from a human donor in good health (CMV status not recorded). Some clones in this sample may be carry-over from other donors' samples. This chain connects TRBV20-1 to TRBJ2-1; the match to TRBD2 covers 7 bases. CDR3 DNA sequence: TGCAGTGCTACTGGCGGGGAGGGGAGCTCCTACAATGAGCAGTTCTTC. Translating it yields CSATGGEGSSYNEQFF.